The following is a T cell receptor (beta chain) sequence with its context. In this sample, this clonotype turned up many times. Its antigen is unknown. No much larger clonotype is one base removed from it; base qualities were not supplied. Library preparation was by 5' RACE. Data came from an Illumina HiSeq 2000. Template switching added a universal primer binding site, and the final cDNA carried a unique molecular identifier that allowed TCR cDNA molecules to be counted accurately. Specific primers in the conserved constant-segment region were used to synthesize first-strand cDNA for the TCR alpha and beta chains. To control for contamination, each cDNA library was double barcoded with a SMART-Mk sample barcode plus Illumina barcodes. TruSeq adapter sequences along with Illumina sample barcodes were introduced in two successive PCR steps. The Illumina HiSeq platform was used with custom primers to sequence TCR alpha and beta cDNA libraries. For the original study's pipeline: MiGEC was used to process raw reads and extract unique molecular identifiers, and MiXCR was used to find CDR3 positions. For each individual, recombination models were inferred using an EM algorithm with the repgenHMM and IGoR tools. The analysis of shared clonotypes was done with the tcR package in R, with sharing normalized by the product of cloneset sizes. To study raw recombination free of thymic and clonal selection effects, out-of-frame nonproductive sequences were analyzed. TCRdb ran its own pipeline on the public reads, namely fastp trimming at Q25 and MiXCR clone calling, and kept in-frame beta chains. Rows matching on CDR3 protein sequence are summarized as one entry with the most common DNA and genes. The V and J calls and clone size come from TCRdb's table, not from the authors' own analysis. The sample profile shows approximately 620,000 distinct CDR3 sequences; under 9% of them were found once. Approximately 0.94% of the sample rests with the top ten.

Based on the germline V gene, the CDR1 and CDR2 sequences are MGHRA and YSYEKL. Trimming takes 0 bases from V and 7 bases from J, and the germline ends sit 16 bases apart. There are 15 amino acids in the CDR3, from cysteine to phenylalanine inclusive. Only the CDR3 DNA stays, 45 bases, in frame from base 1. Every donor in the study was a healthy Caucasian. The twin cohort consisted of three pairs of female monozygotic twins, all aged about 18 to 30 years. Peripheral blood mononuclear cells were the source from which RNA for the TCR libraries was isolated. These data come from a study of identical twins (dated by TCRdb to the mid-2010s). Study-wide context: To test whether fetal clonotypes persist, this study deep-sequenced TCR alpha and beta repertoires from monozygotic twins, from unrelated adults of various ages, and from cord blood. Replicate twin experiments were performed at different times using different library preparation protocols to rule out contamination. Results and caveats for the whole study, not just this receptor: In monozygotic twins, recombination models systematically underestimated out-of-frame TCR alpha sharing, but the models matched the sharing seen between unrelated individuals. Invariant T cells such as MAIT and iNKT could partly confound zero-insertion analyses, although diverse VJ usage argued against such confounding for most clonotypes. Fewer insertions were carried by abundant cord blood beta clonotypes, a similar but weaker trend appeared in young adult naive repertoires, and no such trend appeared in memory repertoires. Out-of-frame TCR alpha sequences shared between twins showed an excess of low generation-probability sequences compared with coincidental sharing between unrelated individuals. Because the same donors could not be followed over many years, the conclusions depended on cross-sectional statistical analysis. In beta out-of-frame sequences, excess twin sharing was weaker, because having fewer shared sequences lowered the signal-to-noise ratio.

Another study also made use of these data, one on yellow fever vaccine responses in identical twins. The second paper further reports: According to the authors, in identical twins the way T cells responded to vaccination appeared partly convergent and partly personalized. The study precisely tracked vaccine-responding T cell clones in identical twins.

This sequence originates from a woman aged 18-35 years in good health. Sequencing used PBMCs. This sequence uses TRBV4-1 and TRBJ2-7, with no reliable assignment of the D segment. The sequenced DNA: TGCGCCAGCAGCCAAGACCCGGGCAGCACATATGAGCAGTACTTC. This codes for CASSQDPGSTYEQYF.